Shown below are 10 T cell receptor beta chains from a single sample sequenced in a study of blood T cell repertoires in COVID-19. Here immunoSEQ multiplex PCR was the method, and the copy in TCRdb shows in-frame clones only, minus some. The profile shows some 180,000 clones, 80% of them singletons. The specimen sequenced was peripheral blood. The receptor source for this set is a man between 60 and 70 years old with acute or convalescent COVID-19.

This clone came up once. DNA of the CDR3: TGCGCCAGCAGTCAAACCGCCTGGGCGGGAAACACAGATACGCAGTATTTT. Translating gives CASSQTAWAGNTDTQYF. The J gene is TRBJ2-3, the V gene TRBV23-1; tentatively, D is TRBD2 (6 bases). TRBV23-1 is treated as an ORF (open reading frame) with a function not yet certain. The CDR3 is 17 residues long. The V end was cut by 2 bases, the J end by 2 bases, with 17 bases between.

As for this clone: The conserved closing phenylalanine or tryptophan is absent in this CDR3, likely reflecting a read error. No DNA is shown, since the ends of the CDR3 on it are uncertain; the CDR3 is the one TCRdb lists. The CDR3 sequence is CASSLGGDRVL. The chain has TRBV5-4 and TRBJ1-3; the table's D call, TRBD1, has no DNA check behind it. Germline V CDR1 and CDR2: SGHNT, YYREEE (reference sequence). The CDR3 is 11 amino acids in total, end residues counted.

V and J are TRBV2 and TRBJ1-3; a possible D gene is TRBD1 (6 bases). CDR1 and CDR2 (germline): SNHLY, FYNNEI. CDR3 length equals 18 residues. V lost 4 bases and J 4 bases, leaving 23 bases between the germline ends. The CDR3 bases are TGTGCCAGCAGTGGAAGGGGGGGGCGAAATGCGGGAGGAAACACCATATATTTT. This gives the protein CASSGRGGRNAGGNTIYF. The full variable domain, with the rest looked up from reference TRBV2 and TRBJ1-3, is EPEVTQTPSHQVTQMGQEVILRCVPISNHLYFYWYRQILGQKVEFLVSFYNNEISEKSEIFDDQFSVERPDGSNFTLKIRSTKLEDSAMYFCASSGRGGRNAGGNTIYFGEGSWLTVV.

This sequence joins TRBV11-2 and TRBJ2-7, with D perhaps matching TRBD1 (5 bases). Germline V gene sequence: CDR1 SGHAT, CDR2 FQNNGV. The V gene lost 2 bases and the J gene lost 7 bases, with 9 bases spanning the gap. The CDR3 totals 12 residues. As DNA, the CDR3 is TGTGCCAGCAGCTTATCAGGGTTAGAGCAGTACTTC. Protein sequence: CASSLSGLEQYF.

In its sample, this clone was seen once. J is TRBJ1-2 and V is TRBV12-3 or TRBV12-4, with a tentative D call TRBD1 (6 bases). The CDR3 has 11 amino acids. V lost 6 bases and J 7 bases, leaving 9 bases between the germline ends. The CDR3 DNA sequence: TGTGCCAGCAGACTAGGGGGTGGCTACACCTTC. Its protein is CASRLGGGYTF.

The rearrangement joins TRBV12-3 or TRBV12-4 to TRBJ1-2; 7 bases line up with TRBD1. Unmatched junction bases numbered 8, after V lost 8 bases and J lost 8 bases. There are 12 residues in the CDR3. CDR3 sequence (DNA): TGTGCCAGCGGTAGACAGGGCGGAGGCTACACCTTC. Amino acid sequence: CASGRQGGGYTF.

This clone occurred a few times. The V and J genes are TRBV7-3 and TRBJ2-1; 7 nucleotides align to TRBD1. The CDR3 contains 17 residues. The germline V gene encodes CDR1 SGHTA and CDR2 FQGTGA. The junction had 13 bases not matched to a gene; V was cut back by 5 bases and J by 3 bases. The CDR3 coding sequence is TGTGCCAGCAGCCTCTATCCCGCCGGGACAGACTACAATGAGCAGTTCTTC. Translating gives CASSLYPAGTDYNEQFF.

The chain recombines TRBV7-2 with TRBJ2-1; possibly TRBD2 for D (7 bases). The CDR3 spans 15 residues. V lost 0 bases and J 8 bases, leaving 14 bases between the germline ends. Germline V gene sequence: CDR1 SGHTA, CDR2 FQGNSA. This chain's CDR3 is CASSLAPAGAYEQFF. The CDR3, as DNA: TGTGCCAGCAGCTTAGCGCCGGCGGGGGCCTATGAGCAGTTCTTC.

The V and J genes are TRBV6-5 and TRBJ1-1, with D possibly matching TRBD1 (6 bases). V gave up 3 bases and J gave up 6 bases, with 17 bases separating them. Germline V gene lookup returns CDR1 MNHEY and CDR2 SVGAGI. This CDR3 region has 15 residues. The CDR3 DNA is TGTGCCAGCAGTTATGGGGCAGGGGCTTGGGCTGAAGCTTTCTTT. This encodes CASSYGAGAWAEAFF.

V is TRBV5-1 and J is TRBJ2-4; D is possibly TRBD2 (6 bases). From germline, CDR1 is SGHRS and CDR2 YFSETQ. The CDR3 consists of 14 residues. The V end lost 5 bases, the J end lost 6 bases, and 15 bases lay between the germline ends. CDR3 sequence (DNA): TGCGCCAGCAGACGGGATAGCGGATTAAACATTCAGTACTTC. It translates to CASRRDSGLNIQYF.